These 17 T cell receptor beta chains were all obtained from the same sample, sequenced in a study of T cells in Graves' hyperthyroidism and ophthalmopathy. RNA transcripts provided the source from which TCR beta CDR3 regions were amplified. HTBI primers drove first-round RT-PCR of the TCR CDR3. TCRdb independently ran MiXCR on the multiplex PCR reads; one entry per CDR3 protein. The repertoire includes about 570,000 distinct CDR3 sequences, around 45% of them detected once, and around 19% sits in the top ten. Sequenced material: peripheral blood or thyroid tissue (not recorded which). The source of these receptors is an adult woman with Graves' disease, either hyperthyroidism or ophthalmopathy (not recorded which).

The V call is TRBV7-9, the J call TRBJ1-5, with 8 bases fitting TRBD1. The CDR3 sequence is 15 residues long. V dropped 5 bases and J dropped 11; count of bases not matched to a gene: 14. Germline values: CDR1 SEHNR, CDR2 FQNEAQ (reference sequence). The DNA of the CDR3 is TGTGCCAGCAGCAGCCTCCACGGACAGGGACTAGCCCAGCATTTT. Amino acid sequence: CASSSLHGQGLAQHF.

This clonotype was observed at least ten times. V is TRBV27 and J is TRBJ1-2; D gene unclear. V lost 2 bases to trimming and J lost 4 bases, with 8 bases between them. The CDR3 runs 13 residues. CDR1 and CDR2 from the germline V gene are MNHEY and SMNVEV (reference sequence). CDR3 in DNA: TGTGCCAGCAGTTTAAAGGCAGCCTATGGCTACACCTTC. This sequence encodes CASSLKAAYGYTF.

This clonotype was observed at least ten times. The V gene is TRBV12-3 or TRBV12-4, the J gene TRBJ2-7; 9 nucleotides line up with TRBD2. CDR3 length: 17 residues. V lost 1 base to trimming and J lost 7 bases; unmatched junction nucleotides: 14. The CDR3 DNA is TGTGCCAGCAGTTTAGGACGGTCTAGCGGGGTAGCGTCGGAGCAGTACTTC. This gives the protein CASSLGRSSGVASEQYF.

In this sample, this clonotype turned up a few times. The chain employs TRBV7-9 and TRBJ2-2, with 7 bases lining up with TRBD2. The CDR3 runs 18 residues. The germline CDR1 and CDR2 sequences are SEHNR and FQNEAQ (reference sequence). The V and J ends lost 2 bases and 0 bases, in that order; junction bases with no gene match: 9. The CDR3 bases are TGTGCCAGCAGCTTAAAATTCGGGGAGGGAGCGAACACCGGGGAGCTGTTTTTT. Protein sequence: CASSLKFGEGANTGELFF.

The chain joins TRBV7-8 to TRBJ2-5; 9 positions agree with TRBD2. Germline lookup yields CDR1 SGHVS and CDR2 FQNEAQ. This CDR3 contains 15 residues. V gave up 3 bases and J gave up 4 bases; unmatched junction bases: 6. CDR3 sequence reads: CASSFGREGRETQYF. DNA for the CDR3: TGTGCCAGCAGCTTTGGGCGGGAGGGTCGAGAGACCCAGTACTTC.

V is TRBV7-9 and J is TRBJ2-7; the D gene is possibly TRBD2 (6 bases). V gave up 11 bases and J gave up 3 bases, with 14 bases separating them. The CDR3 has 12 residues. Germline V CDR1 and CDR2: SEHNR, FQNEAQ (reference sequence). The CDR3 region has the DNA TGTGCCCAGCCTCGACTAGGCTACGAGCAGTACTTC. Translated, it gives CAQPRLGYEQYF.

The chain joins TRBV2 to TRBJ2-7; D is possibly TRBD1 (5 bases). The CDR3 has 14 residues. Germline V gene data show CDR1 as SNHLY and CDR2 as FYNNEI. V was shortened by 8 bases and J by 0 bases, with 14 bases between the two germline ends. In DNA form, the CDR3 reads TGTGCCAGCGGTAGGGGCCGAAACTCCTACGAGCAGTACTTC. Its translation: CASGRGRNSYEQYF. Full variable domain (outside the CDR3, taken from reference TRBV2 and TRBJ2-7): EPEVTQTPSHQVTQMGQEVILRCVPISNHLYFYWYRQILGQKVEFLVSFYNNEISEKSEIFDDQFSVERPDGSNFTLKIRSTKLEDSAMYFCASGRGRNSYEQYFGPGTRLTVT.

In its sample, this clonotype was seen a few times. The V and J genes are TRBV25-1 and TRBJ1-3; 7 bases align to TRBD1. V was clipped by 5 bases and J by 7 bases; unmatched bases: 11. The CDR3 totals 15 residues. Germline V gene data show CDR1 as MGHDK and CDR2 as SYGVNS. The CDR3 is CASSPDRVGSNTIYF. CDR3 DNA sequence: TGTGCCAGCAGTCCCGACAGGGTTGGTAGTAACACCATATATTTT.

The gene calls are TRBV29-1 and TRBJ1-3; D not resolved. With 5 bases removed from V and 2 bases from J, the gap between germline ends came to 7 bases. The CDR3 has 12 residues. Germline V lookup: CDR1 SQVTM, CDR2 ANQGSEA. The chain's CDR3 is CSVYIAGNTIYF. In nucleotides, the CDR3 is TGCAGCGTTTATATTGCTGGAAACACCATATATTTT.

This clonotype has a count of ten or more. This chain links TRBV5-1 with TRBJ2-3; no firm D call. The germline V and J ends were trimmed by 0 bases and 2 bases, with 4 bases remaining between them. The germline CDR1 and CDR2 sequences are SGHRS and YFSETQ. The CDR3 sequence is 13 residues long. The CDR3: CASSLAATDTQYF. The DNA for the CDR3 is TGCGCCAGCAGCTTGGCTGCCACAGATACGCAGTATTTT.

The rearrangement links TRBV29-1 to TRBJ2-1, with D hard to call. CDR3 length equals 15 residues. The V end was cut by 2 bases, the J end by 4 bases, with 15 bases between. Germline V gene sequence: CDR1 SQVTM, CDR2 ANQGSEA. CDR3 nucleotides: TGCAGCGTTGAAAAGAAGGTTCGGCTGTACAATGAGCAGTTCTTC. Translation: CSVEKKVRLYNEQFF.

V and J are TRBV10-3 and TRBJ2-5, with D perhaps matching TRBD2 (6 bases). The CDR3 is 14 residues long. The germline V gene encodes CDR1 ENHRY and CDR2 SYGVKD. Trimming removed 3 bases at V and 5 bases at J, with 13 bases between. The CDR3 region has the DNA TGTGCCATCAGTGACGCGGGATCGATGGAGACCCAGTACTTC. It is translated as CAISDAGSMETQYF.

V is TRBV29-1 and J is TRBJ1-5, with TRBD1 identical over 7 bases. The CDR3 contains 13 residues. Germline CDR1 is SQVTM and CDR2 is ANQGSEA. V trimming: 7 bases; J trimming: 4 bases; junction bases outside the gene matches: 7. The chain's CDR3 is CSASTGRNQPQHF. CDR3 DNA sequence: TGCAGCGCGTCGACAGGGAGAAATCAGCCCCAGCATTTT.

This clonotype showed up many times. This chain uses TRBV29-1 with TRBJ2-7; TRBD2 aligns across 11 bases. After removal of 8 bases from V and 5 bases from J, the junction contained 8 bases not matched to a gene. This CDR3 spans 13 amino acids. The germline V gene has CDR1 SQVTM and CDR2 ANQGSEA. Here the CDR3 DNA reads TGCAGCATTTTACTAGCGGGAGCCAACGAGCAGTACTTC. Protein sequence: CSILLAGANEQYF.

This clonotype was detected a few times. This chain uses TRBV28 with TRBJ1-4, with a tentative D call TRBD1 (6 bases). The V gene lost 6 bases and the J gene lost 8 bases, with 22 bases spanning the gap. This CDR3 has 16 residues. From germline, CDR1 is MDHEN and CDR2 SYDVKM. The DNA of the CDR3 is TGTGCCAGCAGAAACACCCTCAGGGGTGAGGACGAAAAACTGTTTTTT. Its translation: CASRNTLRGEDEKLFF.

The table lists this clonotype with many counts. The chain is built from TRBV2 and TRBJ2-7, with TRBD2 identical over 9 bases. Germline CDR1 is SNHLY and CDR2 is FYNNEI. This CDR3 contains 16 residues. J was trimmed by 0 bases and V by 8 bases; bases with no gene match: 11. CDR3 residues: CASRRLAVFSSYEQYF. The CDR3 coding sequence is TGTGCCAGCCGGCGACTAGCGGTTTTTAGCTCCTACGAGCAGTACTTC.

This sequence joins TRBV2 and TRBJ1-1; unclear D gene. CDR1 SNHLY and CDR2 FYNNEI come from the germline V gene. The CDR3 totals 14 residues. V gave up 3 bases and J gave up 2 bases, with 10 bases separating them. The DNA of the CDR3 is TGTGCCAGCAGTGATTCTTTCGGAAACACTGAAGCTTTCTTT. Protein product: CASSDSFGNTEAFF. The full variable domain, with the rest looked up from reference TRBV2 and TRBJ1-1, is EPEVTQTPSHQVTQMGQEVILRCVPISNHLYFYWYRQILGQKVEFLVSFYNNEISEKSEIFDDQFSVERPDGSNFTLKIRSTKLEDSAMYFCASSDSFGNTEAFFGQGTRLTVV.